This T cell receptor (beta chain) originates from a study of control samples from healthy donors and cancer patients. Method: immunoSEQ multiplex PCR; TCRdb's copy keeps in-frame clones and lacks some. The sample consists of under 30,000 clones, 65% to 90% of them appearing once. The CDR3 has 15 residues. Trimming pared 5 bases from V and 2 bases from J, leaving 15 bases between. Germline values: CDR1 SGHAT, CDR2 FQDESV (reference sequence). V is TRBV11-1 and J is TRBJ2-5, with unresolved D. The source is a woman aged 60 to 75 with head and neck cancer. Sequencing was carried out using PBMCs. The CDR3 sequence: CASSTSRGRQETQYF. CDR3 nucleotides: TGTGCCAGCAGCACTTCCAGAGGCAGACAAGAGACCCAGTACTTC.